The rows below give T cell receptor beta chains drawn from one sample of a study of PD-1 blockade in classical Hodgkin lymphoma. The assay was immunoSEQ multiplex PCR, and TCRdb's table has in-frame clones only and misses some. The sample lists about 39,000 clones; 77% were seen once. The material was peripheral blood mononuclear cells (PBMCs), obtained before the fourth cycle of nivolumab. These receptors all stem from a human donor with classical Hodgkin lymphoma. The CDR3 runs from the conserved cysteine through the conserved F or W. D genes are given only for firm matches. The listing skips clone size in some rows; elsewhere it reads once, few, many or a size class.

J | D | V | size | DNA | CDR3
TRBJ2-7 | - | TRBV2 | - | TGTGCCAGCGAACCGGGACTGAACTCCTACGAGCAGTACTTC | CASEPGLNSYEQYF
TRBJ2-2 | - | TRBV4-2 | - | TGTGCCAGCAGCCAAGTAGCGTCGAACACCGGGGAGCTGTTTTTT | CASSQVASNTGELFF
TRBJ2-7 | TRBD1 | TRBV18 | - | TGTGCCAGCTCACCACGGGACAGGACCCCCTACGAGCAGTACTTC | CASSPRDRTPYEQYF
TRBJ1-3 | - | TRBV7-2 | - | TGTGCCAGCAGCTCGGACAGAGGAAACACCATATATTTT | CASSSDRGNTIYF
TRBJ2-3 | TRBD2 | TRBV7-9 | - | TGTGCCAGCAGCTTTAGCGGGGGCACAGATACGCAGTATTTT | CASSFSGGTDTQYF
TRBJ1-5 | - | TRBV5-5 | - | TGTGCCAGCAGCTTGGGACATTTTTCCAATCAGCCCCAGCATTTT | CASSLGHFSNQPQHF
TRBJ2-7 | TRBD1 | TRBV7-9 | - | TGTGCCAGCAGCATTAGGAAGGGGGCCAACTACGAGCAGTACTTC | CASSIRKGANYEQYF
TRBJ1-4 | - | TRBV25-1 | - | TGTGCCAGCAGTGAATATATTGGACGAGGTAATGAAAAACTGTTTTTT | CASSEYIGRGNEKLFF
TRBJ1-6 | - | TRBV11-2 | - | TGTGCCAGCAGCCAACGAGGGTTTAATTCACCCCTCCACTTT | CASSQRGFNSPLHF
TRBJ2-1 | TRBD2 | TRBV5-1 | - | TGCGCCAGCAGCTTGCTAAGCGGGGGCCCCTACAATGAGCAGTTCTTC | CASSLLSGGPYNEQFF
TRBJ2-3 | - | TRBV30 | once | TGTGCCTGGAGTGTACAAGCTGATACGCAGTATTTT | CAWSVQADTQYF
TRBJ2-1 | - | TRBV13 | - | TGTGCCAGCAGCTTAGGCCAGGGGGGCTTTATCAATGAGCAGTTCTTC | CASSLGQGGFINEQFF
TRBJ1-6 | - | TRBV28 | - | TGTGCCAGCAGTTGGGAAAACTATAATTCACCCCTCCACTTT | CASSWENYNSPLHF
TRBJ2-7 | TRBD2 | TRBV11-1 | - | TGTGCCAGCACCGATCGTTTATTCGGGGGGATCCTCTACGAGCAGTACTTC | CASTDRLFGGILYEQYF
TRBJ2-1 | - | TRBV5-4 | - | TGTGCCAGCAGCAAGTACAATGAGCAGTTCTTC | CASSKYNEQFF
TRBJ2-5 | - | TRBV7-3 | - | TGTGCCAGCAGCTTAGGGGGGGCCGGTGAGACCCAGTACTTC | CASSLGGAGETQYF
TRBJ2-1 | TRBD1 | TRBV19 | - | TGTGCCAGCGGGACAGTAGTCAATGAGCAGTTCTTC | CASGTVVNEQFF
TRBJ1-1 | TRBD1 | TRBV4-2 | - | TGTGCCAGCAGCCAAGCCCGACAGGGGATTGAAGCTTTCTTT | CASSQARQGIEAFF
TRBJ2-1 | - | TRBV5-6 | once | TGTGCCAGCAGCTTGGAACAGCCCAGCTACAATGAGCAGTTCTTC | CASSLEQPSYNEQFF
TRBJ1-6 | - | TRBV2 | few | TGTGCCAGCAGTGCGACGATGGGGGTAGAATCACCCCTCCACTTT | CASSATMGVESPLHF
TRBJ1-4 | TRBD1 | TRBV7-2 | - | TGTGCCAGCAGCGCAGGGACAGATGAAAAACTGTTTTTT | CASSAGTDEKLFF
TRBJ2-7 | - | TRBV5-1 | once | TGCGCCAGCAGCTTCCTGGACGTAACCTACGAGCAGTACTTC | CASSFLDVTYEQYF
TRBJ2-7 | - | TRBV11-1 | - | TGTGCCAGCAGCTTAAACCAGGGTCGCGAGCAGTACTTC | CASSLNQGREQYF
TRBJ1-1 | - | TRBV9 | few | TGTGCCAGCAGCGTAGGAAACGAAGCTTTCTTT | CASSVGNEAFF
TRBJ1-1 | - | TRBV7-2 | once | TGTGCCAGCAGCTTAGCCCTCAAGTCTGAAGCTTTCTTT | CASSLALKSEAFF
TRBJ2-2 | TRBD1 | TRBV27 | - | TGTGCCAGCAGTGTGCAGGGGGCGAACACCGGGGAGCTGTTTTTT | CASSVQGANTGELFF
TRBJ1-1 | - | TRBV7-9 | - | TGTGCCAGCCTCGGGCATTTGAACACTGAAGCTTTCTTT | CASLGHLNTEAFF
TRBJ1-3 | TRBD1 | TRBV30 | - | TGTGCCTGGAGCGGCCGGGACAGGAGCTCTGGAAACACCATATATTTT | CAWSGRDRSSGNTIYF
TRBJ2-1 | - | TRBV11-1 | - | TGTGCCAGCAGCTTACGGGCCCACAATGAGCAGTTCTTC | CASSLRAHNEQFF
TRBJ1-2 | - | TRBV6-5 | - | TGTGCCAGCAGTTACAGCGGGGAAGGCTACACCTTC | CASSYSGEGYTF
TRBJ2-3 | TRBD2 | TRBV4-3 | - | TGCGCCAGCAGCAGCGGGGGAGAAGGAGTAGATACGCAGTATTTT | CASSSGGEGVDTQYF
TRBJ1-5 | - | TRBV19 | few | TGTGCCAGTAGAACCCGGCGAGGGGAAGGCAATCAGCCCCAGCATTTT | CASRTRRGEGNQPQHF
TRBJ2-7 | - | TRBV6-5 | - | TGTGCCAGCAGTTACTCTCCAGGGTCCTACGAGCAGTACTTC | CASSYSPGSYEQYF
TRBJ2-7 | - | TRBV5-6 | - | TGTGCCAGCAGCTTGGTGGGGGTGGACTACGAGCAGTACTTC | CASSLVGVDYEQYF
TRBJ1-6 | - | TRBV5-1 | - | TGCGCCAGCAGCGGGGGGGGCCCGAATTCACCCCTCCACTTT | CASSGGGPNSPLHF
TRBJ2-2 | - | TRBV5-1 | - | TGCGCCAGCAGCCTAGGAACTACGGACGGGGAGCTGTTTTTT | CASSLGTTDGELFF
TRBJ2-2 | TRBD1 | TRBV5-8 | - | TGTGCCAGCAGCTTGGGGACAGGTGGCACCGGGGAGCTGTTTTTT | CASSLGTGGTGELFF
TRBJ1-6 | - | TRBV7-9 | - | TGTGCCAGCAGCGTCGTAAATTCACCCCTCCACTTT | CASSVVNSPLHF
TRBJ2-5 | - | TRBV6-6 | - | TGTGCCAGCAGTTACGCGCAAGAGACCCAGTACTTC | CASSYAQETQYF
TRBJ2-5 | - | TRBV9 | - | TGTGCCAGCAGCGTAGAGCCAGGGTGGGAGACCCAGTACTTC | CASSVEPGWETQYF
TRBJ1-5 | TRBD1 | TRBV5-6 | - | TGTGCCAGCAGCTATACGACAGGGAGCAATCAGCCCCAGCATTTT | CASSYTTGSNQPQHF
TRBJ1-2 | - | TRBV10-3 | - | TGTGCCATCAGTAGGACTGAAGGAGGCTACACCTTC | CAISRTEGGYTF
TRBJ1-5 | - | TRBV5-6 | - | TGTGCCAGCAGGGTTATGGGGTATAGCAATCAGCCCCAGCATTTT | CASRVMGYSNQPQHF
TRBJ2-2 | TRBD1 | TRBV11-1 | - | TGTGCCAGCACCGAAGACAGGGGAATTGGGGAGCTGTTTTTT | CASTEDRGIGELFF
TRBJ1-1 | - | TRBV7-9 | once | TGTGCCAGCAGCTCACAGGGTACCACTGAAGCTTTCTTT | CASSSQGTTEAFF
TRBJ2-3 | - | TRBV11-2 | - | TGTGCCAGCAGCTTAGGGGGTGGGGGACCCCTTGATACGCAGTATTTT | CASSLGGGGPLDTQYF
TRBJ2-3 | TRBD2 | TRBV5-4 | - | TGTGCCAGCAGCGACGAGCGGGGGGGCCGCGATACGCAGTATTTT | CASSDERGGRDTQYF
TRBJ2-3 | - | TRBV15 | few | TGTGCCACCAGCAGACCCACTCGAAGAACAGATACGCAGTATTTT | CATSRPTRRTDTQYF
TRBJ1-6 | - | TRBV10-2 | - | TGCGCCAGCAGTGAGTCTAGGACAGAGAATTCACCCCTCCACTTT | CASSESRTENSPLHF
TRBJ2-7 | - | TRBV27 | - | TGTGCCAGCAGTTTTGTCGGGGCCCCGATCTATGAGCAGTACTTC | CASSFVGAPIYEQYF
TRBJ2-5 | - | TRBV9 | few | TGTGCCAGCAGCGTAGGCCCCTCGTACCAAGAGACCCAGTACTTC | CASSVGPSYQETQYF
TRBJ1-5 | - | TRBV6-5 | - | TGTGCCAGCAGTTACGGGCAGAACAATCAGCCCCAGCATTTT | CASSYGQNNQPQHF
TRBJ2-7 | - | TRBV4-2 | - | TGTGCCAGCAGCCAAGATCCATTAGTCCGGGAAAGGGCCTACGAGCAGTACTTC | CASSQDPLVRERAYEQYF
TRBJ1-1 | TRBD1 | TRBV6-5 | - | TGTGCCAGCAGCCTCGGACAGGTGAACACTGAAGCTTTCTTT | CASSLGQVNTEAFF
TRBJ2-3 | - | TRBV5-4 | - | TGTGCCAGCAGCTTAGGAGGCCTATTGGATACGCAGTATTTT | CASSLGGLLDTQYF